This T cell receptor beta chain appears in the sequencing data of a study of regulatory T cells in long-lasting Graves disease. Study-level findings and limits: Clonotypes that were public and shared totalled roughly 3,000 in persistent patients versus around 970 in new patients. Tissue studied was limited to peripheral blood, excluding thyroid tissue. Persistent disease favored TRBV28, TRBJ1-2 and TRBJ2-5.

This clonotype was seen a few times. The antigen remains unidentified. A much larger clone lies a single base off, so this may be a read error. With iRepertoire HTBI primers and Arm-PCR of CDR3 regions, TCR beta libraries were built. A single record per CDR3 protein comes from TCRdb applying MiXCR to the multiplex PCR reads. The table includes more than 300,000 distinct CDR3 sequences, less than 20% detected once. The time point denotes: newly diagnosed GD, antithyroid drugs for less than 3 months. Construction of the TCR library relied on RNA isolated from PBMCs. The authors drew roughly 8.1 milliliters of peripheral blood into EDTA tubes. Looked up from germline, CDR1 is LGHDT and CDR2 is YNNKEL (reference sequence). The CDR3 length is 13 residues.

The clonotype originates from a female donor with Graves disease. Sequences were derived from peripheral blood mononuclear cells (PBMCs), sampled at new diagnosis, from a patient treated with antithyroid drugs. The rearrangement links TRBV3-1 to TRBJ1-3; no clear D gene. As DNA, the CDR3 is TGTGCCAGCAGCCAAAACCCTGGAAGCACCATATATTTT. It specifies CASSQNPGSTIYF. The variable domain in full, completed from reference TRBV3-1 and TRBJ1-3, reads DTAVSQTPKYLVTQMGNDKSIKCEQNLGHDTMYWYKQDSKKFLKIMFSYNNKELIINETVPNRFSPKSPDKAHLNLHINSLELGDSAVYFCASSQNPGSTIYFGEGSWLTVV.